This entry lists 8 T cell receptor beta chains sequenced from one sample in a study of OX40 agonist ivuxolimab in advanced cancers. Libraries were prepared by immunoSEQ multiplex PCR; TCRdb keeps only in-frame clonotypes and omits some of them. The repertoire holds 57,000 or so clones, with about 86% as singletons. Specimen: CD4+ or CD8+ T cells sorted from blood, collected in a trial of the OX40 agonist ivuxolimab. These receptors came from an adult with an advanced solid tumor such as melanoma, head and neck, liver or kidney cancer.

The CDR3 spells CASSVGGQVTGELFF. The CDR3 coding sequence is TGTGCCAGCAGCGTAGGGGGGCAGGTCACCGGGGAGCTGTTTTTT. The chain carries TRBV9 and TRBJ2-2; TRBD1 is a possible D gene (6 bases). This CDR3 is built from 15 residues. Germline values: CDR1 SGDLS, CDR2 YYNGEE. With 0 bases removed from V and 4 bases from J, the gap between germline ends came to 10 bases.

The genes are TRBV30 and TRBJ2-6; 8 nucleotides line up with TRBD1. In germline, CDR1 is GTSNPN, CDR2 SVGIG (reference sequence). With V trimmed by 0 bases and J by 1 base, 8 bases remained unmatched. This CDR3 comprises 18 residues. This CDR3 reads CAWSVLGRGLSGANVLTF. The CDR3 nucleotides are TGTGCCTGGAGTGTACTGGGCAGGGGGCTGTCTGGGGCCAACGTCCTGACTTTC.

V is TRBV5-3 and J is TRBJ2-3; TRBD1 matches at 8 bases. TRBV5-3 is an ORF for which the function is uncertain. The CDR3 consists of 13 residues. After removal of 9 bases from V and 3 bases from J, the junction contained 6 bases not matched to a gene. This chain's CDR3 is CAITGGRTDTQYF. CDR3 bases: TGTGCCATAACAGGGGGGAGGACAGATACGCAGTATTTT.

CDR3 sequence (DNA): TGTGCCACCAAAGATAACTATGGCTACACCTTC. Amino acid sequence: CATKDNYGYTF. The rearrangement uses TRBV6-1 and TRBJ1-2, with D hard to call. This CDR3 region has 11 residues. CDR1 is MNHNS, CDR2 SASEGT, per germline. Trimming shortened V by 10 bases and J by 1 base, and 7 bases separated the two germline ends.

The chain carries TRBV7-8 and TRBJ1-2; TRBD1 might be the D (6 bases). Per germline, CDR1 SGHVS and CDR2 FQNEAQ. The CDR3 length is 15 residues. V gave up 1 base and J gave up 8 bases, with 17 bases separating them. In DNA form, the CDR3 reads TGTGCCAGCAGCTTAGGGGAGGACAGTGAGAACGGCTACACCTTC. Its translation: CASSLGEDSENGYTF.

A single count supports this clone. CDR3 DNA: TGTGCCACCAGCGGGACAGGGGTAGAGACCCAGTACTTC. Residues: CATSGTGVETQYF. This chain links TRBV15 with TRBJ2-5, with 10 nucleotides matching TRBD1. Trimming took 5 bases from V and 4 from J; bases not matched to a gene: 1. Germline V gene sequence: CDR1 LNHNV, CDR2 YYDKDF (reference sequence). The CDR3 has 13 residues.

The chain is built from TRBV11-1 and TRBJ1-2; D gene uncertain. CDR3 length equals 13 residues. Trimming shortened V by 5 bases and J by 8 bases, and 15 bases separated the two germline ends. Germline assignment: CDR1 SGHAT and CDR2 FQDESV (reference sequence). In DNA form, the CDR3 reads TGTGCCAGCAGCCCTCGGGCGGCGGAGGGCTACACCTTC. The encoded protein is CASSPRAAEGYTF.

Worth noting for this clone: This same CDR3 is encoded by further DNA sequences in the sample. The chain combines TRBV9 with TRBJ1-1; a possible D gene is TRBD1 (5 bases). Per the germline V gene, CDR1 is SGDLS and CDR2 is YYNGEE. CDR3 size: 16 residues. The ends were cut back, 4 bases at V and 3 bases at J, with 19 bases in the middle. CDR3: CASSFGGVSPDTEAFF. DNA for the CDR3: TGTGCCAGCAGCTTCGGGGGGGTTTCCCCCGACACTGAAGCTTTCTTT.